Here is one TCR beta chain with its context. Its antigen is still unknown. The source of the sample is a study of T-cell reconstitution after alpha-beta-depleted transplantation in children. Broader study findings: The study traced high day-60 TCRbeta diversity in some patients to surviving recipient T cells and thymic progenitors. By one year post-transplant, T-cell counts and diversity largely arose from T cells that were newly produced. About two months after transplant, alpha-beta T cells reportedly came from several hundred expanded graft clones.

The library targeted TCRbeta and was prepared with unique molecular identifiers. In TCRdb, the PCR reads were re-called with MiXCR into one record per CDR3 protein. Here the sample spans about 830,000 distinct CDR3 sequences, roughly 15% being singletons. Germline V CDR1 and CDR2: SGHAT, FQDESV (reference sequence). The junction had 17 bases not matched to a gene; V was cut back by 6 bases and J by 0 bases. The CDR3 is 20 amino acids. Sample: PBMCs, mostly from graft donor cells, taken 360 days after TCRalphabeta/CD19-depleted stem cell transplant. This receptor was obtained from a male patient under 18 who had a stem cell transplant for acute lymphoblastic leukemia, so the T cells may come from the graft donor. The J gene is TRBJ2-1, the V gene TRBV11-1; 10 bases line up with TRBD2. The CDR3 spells CASSGYGTSAPPSSYNEQFF. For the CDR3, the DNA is TGTGCCAGCAGTGGGTATGGGACTAGCGCACCTCCGAGCTCCTACAATGAGCAGTTCTTC.